This entry features one TCR beta chain sequence. Its antigen is unidentified. The V end was cut by 2 bases, the J end by 1 base, with 7 bases between. Germline values: CDR1 SGDLS, CDR2 YYNGEE. The CDR3 covers 14 residues. Clones were read by immunoSEQ multiplex PCR, and TCRdb kept only the in-frame ones, dropping some. This sample has approximately 120,000 clones, with 85% to 90% found just once. These data are taken from a study of T cell responses to AZD1222 COVID-19 vaccine. The wider study: Analyses pooled second doses at about 4 or about 12 weeks.

Study results and limitations: Seropositive AZD1222 recipients at baseline numbered only 6 or 7.

This specimen consisted of peripheral blood, obtained on day 0 of AZD1222 vaccination. The chain is built from TRBV9 and TRBJ1-3; a possible D gene is TRBD1 (6 bases). This receptor was obtained from an adult in good health. For the CDR3, the DNA is TGTGCCAGCAGCGTCGGACAGTCTGGAAACACCATATATTTT. Translating it yields CASSVGQSGNTIYF.